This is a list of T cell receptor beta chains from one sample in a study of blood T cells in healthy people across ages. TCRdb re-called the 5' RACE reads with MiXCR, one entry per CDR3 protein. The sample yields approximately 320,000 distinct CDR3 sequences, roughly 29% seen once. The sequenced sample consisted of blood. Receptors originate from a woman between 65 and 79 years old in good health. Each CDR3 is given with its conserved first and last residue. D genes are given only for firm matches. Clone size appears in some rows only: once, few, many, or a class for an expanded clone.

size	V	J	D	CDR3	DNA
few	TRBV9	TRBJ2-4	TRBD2	CASSVESSSGGIQYF	TGTGCCAGCAGCGTAGAGTCGTCTAGCGGGGGCATTCAGTACTTC
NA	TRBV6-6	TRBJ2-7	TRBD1	CASSYGFTGEYEQYF	TGTGCCAGCAGTTACGGATTCACAGGGGAATACGAGCAGTACTTC
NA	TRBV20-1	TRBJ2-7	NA	CSASQGTPEQYF	TGCAGTGCTAGTCAGGGCACCCCCGAGCAGTACTTC
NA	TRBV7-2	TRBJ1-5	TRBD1	CASSFGQGGEPQHF	TGTGCCAGCAGTTTTGGACAGGGCGGGGAGCCCCAGCATTTT
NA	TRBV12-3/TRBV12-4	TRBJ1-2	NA	CASSSSANYGYTF	TGTGCCAGCAGTTCCTCAGCTAACTATGGCTACACCTTC
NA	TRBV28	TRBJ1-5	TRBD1	CASREGTGGGQPQHF	TGTGCCAGCAGGGAAGGGACAGGGGGCGGTCAGCCCCAGCATTTT
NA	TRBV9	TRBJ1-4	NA	CASSGSTLPNEKLLF	TGTGCCAGCAGCGGGAGCACACTGCCTAATGAAAAACTGCTTTTT
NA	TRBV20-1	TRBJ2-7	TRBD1	CSARDSGTGAYEQYF	TGCAGCGCTAGGGACTCCGGGACAGGAGCCTACGAGCAGTACTTC
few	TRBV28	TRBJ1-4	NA	CASSLRGSTNEKLFF	TGTGCCAGCAGTTTACGGGGCTCAACTAATGAAAAACTGTTTTTT
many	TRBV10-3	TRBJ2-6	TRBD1	CAISGTGHSGANVLTF	TGTGCCATCAGTGGGACAGGACACTCTGGGGCCAACGTCCTGACTTTC
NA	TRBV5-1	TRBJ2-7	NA	CASSFGDGSYEQYF	TGCGCCAGCAGCTTTGGGGACGGGAGCTACGAGCAGTACTTC
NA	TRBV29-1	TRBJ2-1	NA	CSTNRDNDYNEQFF	TGCAGCACAAACCGGGACAACGACTACAATGAGCAGTTCTTC
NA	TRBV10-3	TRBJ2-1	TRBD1	CAISESTGRGQGHEQFF	TGTGCCATCAGTGAGTCGACGGGGAGGGGACAGGGTCATGAGCAGTTCTTC
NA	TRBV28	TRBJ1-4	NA	CASSFRPGTFGLFF	TGTGCCAGCAGTTTTAGGCCCGGGACATTCGGGCTGTTTTTT
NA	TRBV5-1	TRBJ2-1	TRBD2	CASSPAGGSYNEQFF	TGCGCCAGCAGCCCCGCGGGAGGATCCTACAATGAGCAGTTCTTC